The entry below gives a single TCR beta chain sequence along with its context. Those who participated ranged in age from roughly 18 to 100 years and resided in 24 US areas. Original processing notes: The assay estimated nucleated cells by amplifying reference gene primers. Repertoires were generated with immunoSEQ multiplex PCR, while TCRdb's copy carries only in-frame clones and drops some. V, J and clone size are those of that table, while D and trimming were read from the DNA. Of under 250,000 clones in the sample, approximately 85% were seen once. The record originates from a study of blood T cell repertoires in COVID-19. The CDR3 has 16 amino acids. In germline, CDR1 is MNHEY, CDR2 SMNVEV (reference sequence). The junction had 8 bases not matched to a gene; V was cut back by 1 base and J by 5 bases.

The TCR sequence derives from a woman between 45 and 60 years old with acute COVID-19. Sequenced: PBMCs or T cells enriched from blood (not recorded which). V and J are TRBV27 and TRBJ1-2, with 9 bases that match TRBD1. CDR3 in amino acids: CASSLFPGTGIYGYTF. The CDR3 DNA follows: TGTGCCAGCAGTTTATTCCCCGGGACAGGGATATATGGCTACACCTTC.